The 31 T cell receptor beta chains in this list originate from one sample, sequenced in a study of T cell repertoires in cytomegalovirus infection (dated by TCRdb to between 2019 and 2020). Sequenced on an Illumina HiSeq 1500. Through fastp at Q25 and MiXCR, TCRdb rebuilt clones from the public reads, retaining in-frame beta chains. Rows are combined by CDR3 protein, so each entry shows the most common genes and DNA. The sample table shows fewer than 200,000 distinct CDR3 sequences, and around 15% are seen once. Jointly, the top ten make up 27% of the sample. The sequencing input was PBMCs. The receptors shown here come from a human donor in good health (CMV status not recorded). Some clones in this sample may be carry-over from other donors' samples.

V is TRBV6-2 or TRBV6-3 and J is TRBJ2-4; 8 nucleotides match TRBD1. Trimming cost V 6 bases and J 6 bases; bases outside gene matches: 10. This CDR3 has 15 amino acids. CDR1 and CDR2 from the germline V gene are MNHEY and SVGEGT. This chain's CDR3 is CASRPTGVSGNIQYF. For the CDR3, the DNA is TGTGCCAGCAGACCGACAGGGGTCTCGGGAAACATTCAGTACTTC.

This clonotype was found a few times. This chain uses TRBV5-8 with TRBJ1-1, with D hard to call. CDR3 length: 13 amino acids. V lost 4 bases and J 6 bases, leaving 13 bases between the germline ends. Germline loops: CDR1 SGHTS, CDR2 YDEGEE. The CDR3 coding sequence is TGTGCCAGCAGCAGATCCTGGGTCGCTGAAGCTTTCTTT. It translates to CASSRSWVAEAFF.

The chain has TRBV2 and TRBJ1-5, with D perhaps matching TRBD1 (5 bases). Per germline, CDR1 SNHLY and CDR2 FYNNEI. This CDR3 contains 13 residues. V was clipped by 8 bases and J by 2 bases, with 10 bases between them. The CDR3 protein is CASGGEGNQPQHF. As DNA, the CDR3 is TGTGCCAGCGGGGGAGAGGGCAATCAGCCCCAGCATTTT.

This clonotype showed up many times. As DNA, the CDR3 is TGTGCCAGCAGCTTATTGGGAACCGGGGAGCTGTTTTTT. Its translation: CASSLLGTGELFF. The chain employs TRBV7-6 and TRBJ2-2; D gene uncertain. In germline, CDR1 is SGHVS, CDR2 FNYEAQ. V gave up 2 bases and J gave up 5 bases, with 6 bases separating them. The CDR3 contains 13 residues.

On this clonotype: This clone may be a read error of a much larger clone one base away. V and J are TRBV27 and TRBJ2-7, with 7 bases that match TRBD1. The CDR3 is 15 amino acids. J gave up 7 bases and V 3 bases, and 12 bases lay outside the gene matches. CDR1 MNHEY and CDR2 SMNVEV come from the germline V gene (reference sequence). CDR3 loop: CASSFRERGRGEQYF. The CDR3 region has the DNA TGTGCCAGCAGTTTCAGGGAAAGGGGGCGAGGGGAGCAGTACTTC.

This clonotype was detected only a few times. The V gene is TRBV7-9, the J gene TRBJ1-1, with 7 bases that match TRBD1. The V gene's germline CDR1 is SEHNR and CDR2 FQNEAQ (reference sequence). This CDR3 is 17 amino acids long. The ends lost 5 bases at V and 0 bases at J; junction bases unmatched: 12. The chain's CDR3 is CASSRILGGQMNTEAFF. CDR3 DNA sequence: TGTGCCAGCAGCCGGATTTTGGGGGGACAGATGAACACTGAAGCTTTCTTT.

This clonotype was recorded at least ten times. The rearrangement uses TRBV28 and TRBJ2-1, with TRBD2 matching 7 bases. The CDR3 runs 13 residues. CDR1 is MDHEN, CDR2 SYDVKM, per germline. Trimming cost V 4 bases and J 9 bases; bases outside gene matches: 6. This CDR3 is CASSSSGIGEQFF. CDR3 DNA sequence: TGTGCCAGCAGTTCAAGCGGGATTGGTGAGCAGTTCTTC.

This clonotype was counted at least ten times. The chain links TRBV7-2 to TRBJ2-3; TRBD1 matches 9 bases. This CDR3 has 14 residues. J gave up 6 bases and V 3 bases, and 4 bases lay outside the gene matches. Germline loops: CDR1 SGHTA, CDR2 FQGNSA. CDR3 protein: CASSFRDREDTQYF. Written as DNA, the CDR3 is TGTGCCAGCAGCTTTCGGGACAGGGAGGATACGCAGTATTTT. Full variable domain (remainder filled in from reference TRBV7-2 and TRBJ2-3): GAGVSQSPSNKVTEKGKDVELRCDPISGHTALYWYRQSLGQGLEFLIYFQGNSAPDKSGLPSDRFSAERTGGSVSTLTIQRTQQEDSAVYLCASSFRDREDTQYFGPGTRLTVL.

The genes are TRBV28 and TRBJ2-7, with 9 bases matching TRBD1. V shed 5 bases, J shed 6 bases, and the junction held 14 bases outside the gene matches. The CDR3 contains 16 residues. Germline V gene sequence: CDR1 MDHEN, CDR2 SYDVKM. CDR3 nucleotide sequence: TGTGCCAGCAGTCCCCCAGGACGGGACAGGGCGGGCGAGCAGTACTTC. Translation gives CASSPPGRDRAGEQYF.

As concerns this clonotype: A read error may explain this, as a much larger clone is one base away. Since the CDR3 does not end with the conserved phenylalanine or tryptophan, this likely comes from a read error. The gene calls are TRBV10-3 and TRBJ2-7; D ambiguous. CDR1 is ENHRY and CDR2 is SYGVKD in the germline V gene. This CDR3 has 12 residues. Deletions cut 10 bases from V and 1 base from J, with 11 bases between. The DNA for the CDR3 is TGTGCCACCCGGACCGAATCCTACGAGCAGTACTCC. Translation gives CATRTESYEQYS.

This clonotype was seen at least ten times. The chain employs TRBV28 and TRBJ2-1; maybe TRBD1 (5 bases). The CDR3 runs 12 residues. Germline V gives CDR1 MDHEN, CDR2 SYDVKM. V lost 3 bases and J 7 bases, leaving 7 bases between the germline ends. In nucleotides, the CDR3 is TGTGCCAGCAGTTTGGGGCTTAATGAGCAGTTCTTC. Its protein product is CASSLGLNEQFF.

There are many counts of this clonotype. This chain links TRBV29-1 with TRBJ2-2, with unresolved D. Deletions cut 4 bases from V and 3 bases from J, with 6 bases between. Germline CDR1 SQVTM, CDR2 ANQGSEA. This CDR3 is 12 amino acids long. CDR3 in DNA: TGCAGCGTTGCAGGTGACACCGGGGAGCTGTTTTTT. Protein: CSVAGDTGELFF.

This clonotype was detected ten times or more. J is TRBJ1-2 and V is TRBV7-6, with TRBD1 matching over 8 bases. J was trimmed by 6 bases and V by 5 bases; bases with no gene match: 5. The CDR3 consists of 13 residues. CDR1 is SGHVS and CDR2 is FNYEAQ in the germline V gene. The CDR3 here is CASSMLQGDGYTF. Here the CDR3 DNA reads TGTGCCAGCAGCATGTTACAGGGGGATGGCTACACCTTC.

This sequence joins TRBV5-1 and TRBJ2-1; 7 bases map to TRBD2. CDR3 length: 16 residues. The germline CDR1 and CDR2 sequences are SGHRS and YFSETQ. V trimming: 4 bases; J trimming: 4 bases; junction bases outside the gene matches: 11. CDR3 DNA: TGCGCCAGCAGCCCGGCAACGGGGGGAATTTACAATGAGCAGTTCTTC. It codes for CASSPATGGIYNEQFF.

The V call is TRBV15, the J call TRBJ2-1; D gene uncertain. The CDR3 loop spans 12 amino acids. Germline values: CDR1 LNHNV, CDR2 YYDKDF (reference sequence). Trimming cost V 0 bases and J 9 bases, with 6 bases left between them. The CDR3 DNA follows: TGTGCCACCAGCAGAGATCAACCTGAGCAGTTCTTC. Translating it yields CATSRDQPEQFF.

The table lists this clonotype with many counts. The chain joins TRBV20-1 to TRBJ2-3, with 11 nucleotides matching TRBD2. The CDR3 spans 17 residues. Trimming cost V 0 bases and J 6 bases; bases outside gene matches: 11. Germline V CDR1 and CDR2: DFQATT, SNEGSKA (reference sequence). CDR3 loop: CSARDPTTSGALDTQYF. As DNA, the CDR3 is TGCAGTGCTAGAGATCCGACGACTAGCGGGGCTTTGGATACGCAGTATTTT.

This clonotype was detected only a few times. The V call is TRBV25-1, the J call TRBJ2-7, with 9 bases identical to TRBD1. This CDR3 spans 15 amino acids. Germline lookup yields CDR1 MGHDK and CDR2 SYGVNS. After removal of 5 bases from V and 0 bases from J, the junction contained 5 bases not matched to a gene. CDR3 in amino acids: CASSNPGQGSYEQYF. The CDR3 nucleotides are TGTGCCAGCAGTAACCCGGGACAGGGCTCCTACGAGCAGTACTTC.

This clonotype was counted at least ten times. The gene calls are TRBV7-2 and TRBJ2-7; possible D gene TRBD1, 6 bases. The V end was cut by 5 bases, the J end by 3 bases, with 11 bases between. From germline, CDR1 is SGHTA and CDR2 FQGNSA. This CDR3 contains 13 residues. The CDR3 protein is CASSPQGGYEQYF. The CDR3 region has the DNA TGTGCCAGCAGCCCCCAAGGGGGCTACGAGCAGTACTTC.

This clonotype appeared a few times. The chain uses TRBV12-3 or TRBV12-4 and TRBJ2-3; TRBD2 matches at 7 bases. The CDR3 totals 17 residues. V was clipped by 6 bases and J by 0 bases; unmatched bases: 12. The CDR3 protein is CASRSRSGLTSTDTQYF. The CDR3, as DNA: TGTGCCAGCAGATCTAGGTCGGGACTAACTAGCACAGATACGCAGTATTTT.

A single count supports this clonotype. The chain carries TRBV30 and TRBJ1-5, with D perhaps TRBD1 (5 bases). Trimming cost V 2 bases and J 7 bases, with 12 bases left between them. The V gene's germline CDR1 is GTSNPN and CDR2 SVGIG (reference sequence). The CDR3 extends over 13 amino acids. CDR3 sequence: CAWSRTRTQPQHF. Written as DNA, the CDR3 is TGTGCCTGGAGTAGAACCAGGACACAGCCCCAGCATTTT.

The genes are TRBV25-1 and TRBJ1-1, with no clear D. The CDR3 is 13 residues long. V was cut by 2 bases and J by 3 bases, with 7 bases left in between. CDR1 and CDR2 (germline): MGHDK, SYGVNS. CDR3 DNA sequence: TGTGCCAGCAGTGAACAACCTTACACTGAAGCTTTCTTT. Its translation is CASSEQPYTEAFF.

This chain links TRBV4-2 with TRBJ2-1; D is uncertain. The length of the CDR3 is 16 residues. CDR1 is LGHNA, CDR2 YNFKEQ, per germline. Between the trimmed V and J ends, which lost 2 bases and 3 bases, there was a span of 14 bases. CDR3 nucleotide sequence: TGTGCCAGCAGCCAAAAGGCGGCCAGCTGCTACAATGAGCAGTTCTTC. Encoded protein: CASSQKAASCYNEQFF.

The V call is TRBV7-6, the J call TRBJ2-1; 10 bases are shared with TRBD2. Germline CDR1 is SGHVS and CDR2 is FNYEAQ. Germline trimming cut 1 base from V and 7 bases from J; bases unmatched to any gene: 13. This CDR3 spans 18 amino acids. The CDR3 is CASSLDPPSLAGVNEQFF. In nucleotides, the CDR3 is TGTGCCAGCAGCTTAGACCCCCCTAGTCTAGCGGGAGTGAATGAGCAGTTCTTC. The full variable domain, with the rest looked up from reference TRBV7-6 and TRBJ2-1, is GAGVSQSPRYKVTKRGQDVALRCDPISGHVSLYWYRQALGQGPEFLTYFNYEAQQDKSGLPNDRFSAERPEGSISTLTIQRTEQRDSAMYRCASSLDPPSLAGVNEQFFGPGTRLTVL.

This clonotype came up a few times. This chain uses TRBV5-1 with TRBJ2-4, with D possibly being TRBD1 or TRBD2 (5 bases each). V gave up 6 bases and J gave up 11 bases, with 15 bases separating them. This CDR3 contains 12 residues. Germline CDR1 reads SGHRS; CDR2 reads YFSETQ. For the CDR3, the DNA is TGCGCCAGCACCCGACAGCCGGGACTTCAGTACTTC. Protein sequence: CASTRQPGLQYF.

This clonotype was counted ten times or more. The chain combines TRBV6-2 or TRBV6-3 with TRBJ2-1; 8 bases align to TRBD2. This CDR3 contains 15 residues. V was clipped by 0 bases and J by 7 bases; unmatched bases: 5. CDR1 and CDR2 from the germline V gene are MNHEY and SVGEGT. CDR3 in DNA: TGTGCCAGCAGTTACTCGGAAGCGGGAGTAAATGAGCAGTTCTTC. It codes for CASSYSEAGVNEQFF.

V gene TRBV19 combines with J gene TRBJ2-2, with D possibly being TRBD1 (6 bases). Trimming stripped 0 bases from V and 0 bases from J, with 11 bases between. The CDR3 length is 17 residues. Germline lookup yields CDR1 LNHDA and CDR2 SQIVND (reference sequence). CDR3 sequence reads: CASSIEAPGANTGELFF. The CDR3 coding sequence is TGTGCCAGTAGTATAGAAGCCCCAGGGGCGAACACCGGGGAGCTGTTTTTT.

About this clonotype: This may come from a read error, since a much larger clone is one base off. V usage is TRBV28 and J usage is TRBJ1-2; perhaps TRBD1 as D (6 bases). Germline V CDR1 and CDR2: MDHEN, SYDVKM. CDR3 size: 14 residues. V was trimmed by 3 bases and J by 4 bases, leaving 12 bases between them. The CDR3 region is CASSLRWDIYGYTF. The CDR3 DNA reads TGTGCCAGCAGTTTGAGATGGGACATCTATGGCTACACCTTC.

This clonotype was seen repeatedly, ten times or more. This chain connects TRBV7-2 to TRBJ2-3, with D hard to call. This CDR3 has 14 amino acids. The germline gives CDR1 SGHTA, CDR2 FQGNSA. The V end was cut by 1 base, the J end by 0 bases, with 5 bases between. The CDR3 DNA reads TGTGCCAGCAGCTTAGATGGCAGCACAGATACGCAGTATTTT. Amino acids: CASSLDGSTDTQYF.

This clonotype has more than one count but fewer than ten. V usage is TRBV25-1 and J usage is TRBJ2-6; maybe TRBD2 (6 bases). The V end was cut by 1 base, the J end by 4 bases, with 11 bases between. CDR1 MGHDK and CDR2 SYGVNS come from the germline V gene. CDR3 length: 16 amino acids. The CDR3 DNA is TGTGCCAGCAGTGAATCTCCAGGGAGGGGGGCCAACGTCCTGACTTTC. It yields the protein CASSESPGRGANVLTF. Looking up the rest from reference TRBV25-1 and TRBJ2-6 gives the full variable domain: EADIYQTPRYLVIGTGKKITLECSQTMGHDKMYWYQQDPGMELHLIHYSYGVNSTEKGDLSSESTVSRIRTEHFPLTLESARPSHTSQYLCASSESPGRGANVLTFGAGSRLTVL.

In its sample, this clonotype was seen many times. This chain uses TRBV6-2 or TRBV6-3 with TRBJ1-5, with unresolved D. There are 12 residues in the CDR3. Trimming took off 7 bases at V and 7 bases at J, with 11 bases between the two ends. Germline V gene sequence: CDR1 MNHEY, CDR2 SVGEGT. The CDR3 loop reads CASKGGGQPQHF. DNA of the CDR3: TGTGCCAGCAAGGGAGGTGGGCAGCCCCAGCATTTT.

This clonotype was detected many times. The chain links TRBV7-9 to TRBJ1-1, with 7 bases aligning to TRBD1. CDR3 length: 14 amino acids. CDR1 is SEHNR, CDR2 FQNEAQ, per germline (reference sequence). J gave up 5 bases and V 4 bases, and 7 bases lay outside the gene matches. The CDR3 sequence: CASSSGQPGTEAFF. As DNA, the CDR3 is TGTGCCAGCAGCTCGGGACAGCCGGGGACTGAAGCTTTCTTT. Drawing the rest from reference TRBV7-9 and TRBJ1-1, the complete variable domain is DTGVSQNPRHKITKRGQNVTFRCDPISEHNRLYWYRQTLGQGPEFLTYFQNEAQLEKSRLLSDRFSAERPKGSFSTLEIQRTEQGDSAMYLCASSSGQPGTEAFFGQGTRLTVV.